A selection of T cell receptor beta chains follows, all from one sample in a study of Ad26.COV2.S vaccination and SARS-CoV-2 variants. TCRdb's copy holds only in-frame clones and misses some; the assay was immunoSEQ multiplex PCR. The data contain a few hundred thousand clones, 89% of them seen just once; the ten biggest clones take up 1.5% to 2%. The sample consisted of peripheral blood, taken in a trial of Ad26.COV2.S vaccine versus placebo. These receptors all stem from a person aged 18 to 65 who received the Ad26.COV2.S COVID-19 vaccine or a placebo. CDR3s leave out the opening cysteine and the closing phenylalanine or tryptophan.

v_call: TRBV28
cdr3_aa: ASSPQLGQETQY

v_call: TRBV28
cdr3_aa: ASSFPPGRGNTEAF

v_call: TRBV29-1
cdr3_aa: SVAIGVGTDTQY

v_call: TRBV18
cdr3_aa: ASSPGQGSLGTEAF

v_call: TRBV6-5
cdr3_aa: AATPSGQGNEQY

v_call: TRBV7-2
cdr3_aa: ASSLGGLARYEQF

v_call: TRBV12-5
cdr3_aa: ASGSNSNQPQH

v_call: TRBV28
cdr3_aa: ASSFARGAGAAPRGETQY

v_call: TRBV30
cdr3_aa: AWSVGSGGREQY

v_call: TRBV5-4
cdr3_aa: ASSSLDGNVYEQY

v_call: TRBV10-3
cdr3_aa: AIRQYSGANVLT

v_call: TRBV30
cdr3_aa: AWTAGNEKLF

v_call: TRBV24-1
cdr3_aa: ATANGGNSPLH

v_call: TRBV23-1
cdr3_aa: ASSQRSPGGSPLH

v_call: TRBV14
cdr3_aa: ASSQVGNTIY

v_call: TRBV28
cdr3_aa: ASSPGTGGASYNSPLH

v_call: TRBV3-1/TRBV3-2
cdr3_aa: ASSSQGALNIQY

v_call: TRBV9
cdr3_aa: ASSSPSGRQSVGNTIY

v_call: TRBV6-4
cdr3_aa: ASSPRSDTEAF

v_call: TRBV6-1
cdr3_aa: ASSEAGRGKAF